These T cell receptor beta chains were read from a single sample in a study of blood T cell repertoires in COVID-19. Profiling relied on immunoSEQ multiplex PCR, and the TCRdb table lists in-frame clones only, not all of them. Among roughly 37,000 clones, approximately 78% were seen once, and the ten largest hold 33%. Sample: peripheral blood. Receptors were obtained from a man aged 60-69 years with acute or convalescent COVID-19. The conserved cysteine and the conserved F or W are not part of the CDR3 here. Rows may omit the clone size; those that give it use once, few, many or a size class.

>TRBJ1-4|TRBV5-6|NA
ASSLWWGPSNEKLF
>TRBJ1-5|TRBV7-2|NA
ASSLVGGGQPQH
>TRBJ2-3|TRBV6-5|NA
ASSFGRTDTQY
>TRBJ1-2|TRBV27|few
ASNKNGGGNYGYT
>TRBJ2-2|TRBV28|NA
ASDQGQGYTGELF
>TRBJ2-1|TRBV12-3/TRBV12-4|NA
ASRQGNEQF
>TRBJ1-2|TRBV6-1|few
ASSDTWEGGYT
>TRBJ1-5|TRBV7-9|NA
ASSFSSGDNQPQH
>TRBJ2-3|TRBV11-2|NA
ASTLDSGRSTDTQY
>TRBJ2-4|TRBV7-9|once
ASSLDQGPKNIQY
>TRBJ1-3|TRBV9|few
ASSVTGVPGNTIY
>TRBJ2-5|TRBV2|NA
ASSVLRGETQY
>TRBJ2-5|TRBV7-8|few
ASSSHAAETQY
>TRBJ2-5|TRBV6-5|NA
ASSSPRQAQETQY
>TRBJ1-6|TRBV19|NA
ASNPTVGDSPLH
>TRBJ2-3|TRBV10-2|NA
ASRDGTSGNTDTQY
>TRBJ2-2|TRBV5-4|NA
ASSLTSSTGELF
>TRBJ2-1|TRBV28|few
ASSFWESEQF
>TRBJ2-5|TRBV28|few
ASSDQLAGGRETQY
>TRBJ2-7|TRBV7-2|NA
ASSLTTSGRIYEQY
>TRBJ1-1|TRBV28|NA
ASSTRQGAEAF
>TRBJ2-1|TRBV2|NA
ASSADSPRGNEQF
>TRBJ2-1|TRBV5-8|NA
ASSQSKDRRVLNEQF
>TRBJ2-5|TRBV24-1|many
ATSDPGQDQETQY
>TRBJ2-7|TRBV11-2|NA
ASSFRAGVAEFWDEQY
>TRBJ2-5|TRBV5-6|NA
ASSLFGREGQETQY
>TRBJ1-4|TRBV6-2/TRBV6-3|NA
ASSTLLTGRHEKLF
>TRBJ2-1|TRBV29-1|NA
SVDSLAGDLEQF
>TRBJ1-4|TRBV4-3|NA
ASSQVGTAYNEKLF
>TRBJ2-7|TRBV2|NA
ASSSGTVSYEQY
>TRBJ2-2|TRBV7-9|few
ASSPPGRGWTGELF
>TRBJ1-6|TRBV10-3|NA
AISVGQDSSPLH
>TRBJ2-2|TRBV5-1|few
ASSPLPSRDRGGSGELF
>TRBJ1-1|TRBV5-5|few
ASSSFMAGGVGMNTEAF
>TRBJ2-6|TRBV28|NA
ASSLRGPGANVLT
>TRBJ2-3|TRBV19|NA
ASKTGGVTDTQY
>TRBJ2-7|TRBV5-1|NA
ASSLTGGGYEQY
>TRBJ2-3|TRBV4-2|NA
ASSQGSGQATDTQY
>TRBJ2-5|TRBV29-1|NA
SGYGQGTQETQY
>TRBJ2-1|TRBV5-6|NA
ASSPDGYNEQF
>TRBJ2-7|TRBV11-3|NA
ASSSGLLTYEQY
>TRBJ2-7|TRBV7-2|NA
ASSFLPQREYEQY
>TRBJ1-6|TRBV6-5|NA
ASRHDSYNSPLH
>TRBJ2-5|TRBV11-3|NA
ASSFLVGGGETQY
>TRBJ2-5|TRBV20-1|NA
SASRGVLETQY
>TRBJ2-2|TRBV24-1|NA
ATSDRLAGVSTGELF
>TRBJ2-1|TRBV6-5|NA
ASSYGTVNNEQF
>TRBJ2-1|TRBV6-5|NA
ASSYFTQSYNEQF
>TRBJ2-3|TRBV5-1|NA
ASSLASGSTDTQY
>TRBJ2-5|TRBV18|few
ASSPSRNQETQY
>TRBJ2-7|TRBV5-6|NA
ASSFSVSYEQY
>TRBJ2-7|TRBV11-2|NA
ASSFGLDYEQY
>TRBJ2-7|TRBV29-1|NA
SVLRDEQY
>TRBJ1-5|TRBV6-1|NA
ASSEVGRGSNQPQH
>TRBJ1-6|TRBV9|NA
ASSDQPGGSSYNSPLH
>TRBJ2-7|TRBV7-8|NA
ASSLGGTSAHEQY
>TRBJ1-2|TRBV5-1|few
ASSFRDRTNINYGYT